This TCR beta chain stems from a study of shared clonotypes between healthy human individuals. This CDR3 has 15 residues. Trimming removed 4 bases from V and 3 bases from J, with 14 bases in between. CDR1 and CDR2 (germline): SGHTA, FQGNSA. Sequenced by immunoSEQ multiplex PCR; TCRdb stores in-frame clones only, minus some. The sample gives fewer than 1.6 million clones, approximately 98.5% of which show up once; 0.36% is in the top ten. Specimen: naive CD4+ T cells sorted from blood. Specified subset: CD45RA+ positively selected. This receptor was identified in a man aged 25-45 years in good health. The chain uses TRBV7-2 and TRBJ2-3, with D possibly being TRBD2 (7 bases). The CDR3 sequence: CASSSQGGLTDTQYF. The CDR3 coding sequence is TGTGCCAGCAGCTCACAGGGAGGGCTGACAGATACGCAGTATTTT.